This TCR beta chain was observed in a study of T cell responses to AZD1222 COVID-19 vaccine. Study-level points and caveats: Spike-specific TCR repertoires showed rising breadth and depth after two AZD1222 doses.

About this clone: Its antigen is still unknown.

Produced via immunoSEQ multiplex PCR; TCRdb's table is partial and in-frame only. The sample lists roughly 140,000 clones; about 93% were seen once. The input for sequencing was peripheral blood, taken on day 0 of AZD1222 vaccination. The sequence was collected from an adult in good health.

As DNA, the CDR3 is TGTGCCAGCAGTGAGGAGGGCAGGAATAATTCACCCCTCCACTTT. Translation gives CASSEEGRNNSPLHF. The V gene is TRBV25-1, the J gene TRBJ1-6, with no clear D. CDR3 length: 15 amino acids. Trimming took 3 bases from V and 5 from J, leaving 11 bases between them. Germline CDR1 MGHDK, CDR2 SYGVNS.